Following are 3 T cell receptor beta chains from one sample sequenced in a study of blood T cell repertoires in COVID-19. Sequenced by immunoSEQ multiplex PCR; TCRdb stores in-frame clones only, minus some. The sample includes fewer than 65,000 clones, 86% of them seen just once. The sample comprised peripheral blood. Receptors originate from a man in his sixties with acute or convalescent COVID-19.

The chain's CDR3 is CASSPPPGGPYNEQFF. The CDR3 DNA sequence: TGTGCCAGCTCACCACCCCCAGGGGGCCCCTACAATGAGCAGTTCTTC. The rearrangement joins TRBV18 to TRBJ2-1; 8 bases line up with TRBD1. V lost 0 bases and J lost 2; bases outside the gene matches: 3. The germline gives CDR1 KGHSH, CDR2 LQKENI. This CDR3 spans 16 amino acids. Variable domain in full (rest from reference TRBV18 and TRBJ2-1): NAGVMQNPRHLVRRRGQEARLRCSPMKGHSHVYWYRQLPEEGLKFMVYLQKENIIDESGMPKERFSAEFPKEGPSILRIQQVVRGDSAAYFCASSPPPGGPYNEQFFGPGTRLTVL.

The V gene is TRBV10-3, the J gene TRBJ1-1; the match to TRBD1 covers 8 bases. The V gene end was trimmed by 8 bases and the J gene end by 1 base; junction bases not matched to a gene: 0. CDR1 is ENHRY, CDR2 SYGVKD, per germline. CDR3 length: 12 residues. CDR3 coding DNA: TGTGCCATCGGACAGGGGAACACTGAAGCTTTCTTT. It codes for CAIGQGNTEAFF.

The V gene is TRBV7-6, the J gene TRBJ2-7; TRBD1 agrees at 8 bases. Germline trimming cut 5 bases from V and 5 bases from J; bases unmatched to any gene: 8. Germline CDR1 reads SGHVS; CDR2 reads FNYEAQ. CDR3 length: 14 residues. The CDR3: CASSRGTGGNEQYF. CDR3 in DNA: TGTGCCAGCAGCCGGGGGACAGGTGGTAACGAGCAGTACTTC.